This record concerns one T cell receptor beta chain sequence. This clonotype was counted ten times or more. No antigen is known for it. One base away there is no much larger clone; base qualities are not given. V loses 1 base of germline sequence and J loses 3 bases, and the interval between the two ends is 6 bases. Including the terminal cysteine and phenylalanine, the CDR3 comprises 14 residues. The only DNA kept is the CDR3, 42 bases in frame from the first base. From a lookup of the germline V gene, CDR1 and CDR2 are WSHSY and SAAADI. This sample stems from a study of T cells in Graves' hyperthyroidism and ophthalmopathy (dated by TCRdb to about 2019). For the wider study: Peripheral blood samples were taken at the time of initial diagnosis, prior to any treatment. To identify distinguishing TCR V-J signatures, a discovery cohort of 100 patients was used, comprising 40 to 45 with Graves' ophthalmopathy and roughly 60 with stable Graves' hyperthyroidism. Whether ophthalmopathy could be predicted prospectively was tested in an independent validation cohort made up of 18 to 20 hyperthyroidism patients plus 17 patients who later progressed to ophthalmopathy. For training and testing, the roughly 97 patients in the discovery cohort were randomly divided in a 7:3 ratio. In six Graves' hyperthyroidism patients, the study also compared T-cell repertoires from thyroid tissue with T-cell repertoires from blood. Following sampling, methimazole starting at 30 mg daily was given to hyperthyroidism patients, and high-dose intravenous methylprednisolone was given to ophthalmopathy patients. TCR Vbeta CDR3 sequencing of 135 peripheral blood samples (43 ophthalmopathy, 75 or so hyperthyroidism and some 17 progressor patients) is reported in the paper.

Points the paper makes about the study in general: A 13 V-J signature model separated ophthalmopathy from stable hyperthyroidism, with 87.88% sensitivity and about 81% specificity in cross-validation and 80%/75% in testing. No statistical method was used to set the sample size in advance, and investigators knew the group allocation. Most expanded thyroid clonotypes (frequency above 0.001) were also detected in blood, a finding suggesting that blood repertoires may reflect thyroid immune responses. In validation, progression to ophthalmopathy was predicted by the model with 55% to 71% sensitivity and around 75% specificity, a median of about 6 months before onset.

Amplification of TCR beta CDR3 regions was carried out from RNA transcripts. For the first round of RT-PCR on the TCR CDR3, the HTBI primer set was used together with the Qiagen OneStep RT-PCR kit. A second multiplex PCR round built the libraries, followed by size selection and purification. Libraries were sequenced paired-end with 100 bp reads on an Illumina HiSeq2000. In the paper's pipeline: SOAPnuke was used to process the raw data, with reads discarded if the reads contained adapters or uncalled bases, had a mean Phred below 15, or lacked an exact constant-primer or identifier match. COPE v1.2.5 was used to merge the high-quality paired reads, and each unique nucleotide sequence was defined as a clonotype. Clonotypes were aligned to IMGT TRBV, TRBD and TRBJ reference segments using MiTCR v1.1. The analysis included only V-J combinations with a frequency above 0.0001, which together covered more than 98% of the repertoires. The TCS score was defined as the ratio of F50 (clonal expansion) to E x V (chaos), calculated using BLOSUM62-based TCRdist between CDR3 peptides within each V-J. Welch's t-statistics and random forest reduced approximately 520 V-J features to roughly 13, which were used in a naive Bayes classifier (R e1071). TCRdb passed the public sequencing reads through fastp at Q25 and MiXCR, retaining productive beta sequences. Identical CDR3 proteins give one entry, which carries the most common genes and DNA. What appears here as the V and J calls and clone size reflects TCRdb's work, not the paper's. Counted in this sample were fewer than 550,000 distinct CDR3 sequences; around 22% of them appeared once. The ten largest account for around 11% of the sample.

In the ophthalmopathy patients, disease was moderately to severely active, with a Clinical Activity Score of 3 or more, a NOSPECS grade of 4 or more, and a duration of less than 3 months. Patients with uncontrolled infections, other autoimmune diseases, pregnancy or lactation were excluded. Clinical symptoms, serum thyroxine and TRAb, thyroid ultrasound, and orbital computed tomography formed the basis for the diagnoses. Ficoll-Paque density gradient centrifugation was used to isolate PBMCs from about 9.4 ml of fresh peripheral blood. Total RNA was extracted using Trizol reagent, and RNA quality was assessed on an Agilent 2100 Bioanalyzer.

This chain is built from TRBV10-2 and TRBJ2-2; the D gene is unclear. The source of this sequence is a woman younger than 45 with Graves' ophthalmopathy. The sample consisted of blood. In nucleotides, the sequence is TGCGCCAGCAGTGAGTACGGCTACACCGGGGAGCTGTTTTTT. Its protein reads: CASSEYGYTGELFF.